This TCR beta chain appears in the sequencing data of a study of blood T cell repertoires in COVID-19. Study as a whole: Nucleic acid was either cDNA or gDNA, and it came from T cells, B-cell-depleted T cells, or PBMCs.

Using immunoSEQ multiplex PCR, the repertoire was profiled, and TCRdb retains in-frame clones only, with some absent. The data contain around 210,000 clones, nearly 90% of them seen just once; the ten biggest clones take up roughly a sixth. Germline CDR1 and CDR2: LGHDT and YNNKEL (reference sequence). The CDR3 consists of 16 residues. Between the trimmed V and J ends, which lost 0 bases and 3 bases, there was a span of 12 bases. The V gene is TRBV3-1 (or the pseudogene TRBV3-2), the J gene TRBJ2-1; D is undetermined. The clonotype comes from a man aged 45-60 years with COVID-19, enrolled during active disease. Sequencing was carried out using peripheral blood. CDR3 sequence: CASSQDVVSRYNEQFF. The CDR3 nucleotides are TGTGCCAGCAGCCAAGATGTAGTCTCTCGCTACAATGAGCAGTTCTTC.